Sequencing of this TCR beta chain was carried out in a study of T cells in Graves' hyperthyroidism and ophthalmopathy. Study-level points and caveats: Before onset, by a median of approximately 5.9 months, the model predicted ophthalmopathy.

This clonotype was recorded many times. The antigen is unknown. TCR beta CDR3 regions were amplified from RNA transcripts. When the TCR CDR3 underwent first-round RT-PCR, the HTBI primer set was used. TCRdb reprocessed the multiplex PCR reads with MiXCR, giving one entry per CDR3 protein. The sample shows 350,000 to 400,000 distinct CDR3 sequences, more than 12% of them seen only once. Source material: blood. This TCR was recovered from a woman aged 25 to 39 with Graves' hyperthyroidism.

As DNA, the CDR3 is TGTGCCTTCACCGGGACACCTAACTATGGCTACACCTTC. Translation gives CAFTGTPNYGYTF. J is TRBJ1-2 and V is TRBV30, with a tentative D call TRBD1 (6 bases). V was trimmed by 7 bases and J by 0 bases, leaving 12 bases between them. The CDR3 spans 13 residues. CDR1 and CDR2 (germline): GTSNPN, SVGIG (reference sequence).